This T cell receptor (beta chain) stems from a study of cytomegalovirus exposure and HLA in healthy donors. The overall study: It was reported in a later analysis that the 120 or so validation repertoires used the same platform as the approximately 670 first-cohort repertoires.

TCRdb's table, derived via immunoSEQ multiplex PCR, lists solely in-frame clones and lacks some. The sample includes some 120,000 clones, roughly 89% seen only once; the top ten take around 1.2%. Trimming removed 2 bases at V and 10 bases at J, with 18 bases between. The CDR3 consists of 16 residues. CDR1 is KGHSH and CDR2 is LQKENI in the germline V gene. Sequencing was performed on PBMCs. The chain carries TRBV18 and TRBJ1-6; D is undetermined. The source is a woman aged 18-29 years in good health and CMV-seronegative. CDR3 DNA: TGTGCCAGCTCACCATCCTCCGGGGTTGAGAGGTCACCCCTCCACTTT. Its protein is CASSPSSGVERSPLHF.